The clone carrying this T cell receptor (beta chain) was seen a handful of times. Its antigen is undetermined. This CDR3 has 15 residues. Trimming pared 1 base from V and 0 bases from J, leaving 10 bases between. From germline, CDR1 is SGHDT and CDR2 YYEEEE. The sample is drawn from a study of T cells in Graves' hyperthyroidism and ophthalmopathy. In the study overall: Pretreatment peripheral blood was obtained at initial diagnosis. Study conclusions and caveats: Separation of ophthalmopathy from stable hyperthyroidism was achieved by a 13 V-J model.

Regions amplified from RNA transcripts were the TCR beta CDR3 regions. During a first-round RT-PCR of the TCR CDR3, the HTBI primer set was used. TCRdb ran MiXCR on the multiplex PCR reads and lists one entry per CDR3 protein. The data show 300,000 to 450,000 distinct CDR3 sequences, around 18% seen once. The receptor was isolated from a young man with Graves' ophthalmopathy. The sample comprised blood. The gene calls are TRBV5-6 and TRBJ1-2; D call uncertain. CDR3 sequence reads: CASSLSGKTNYGYTF. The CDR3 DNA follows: TGTGCCAGCAGCTTGAGTGGCAAAACTAACTATGGCTACACCTTC.